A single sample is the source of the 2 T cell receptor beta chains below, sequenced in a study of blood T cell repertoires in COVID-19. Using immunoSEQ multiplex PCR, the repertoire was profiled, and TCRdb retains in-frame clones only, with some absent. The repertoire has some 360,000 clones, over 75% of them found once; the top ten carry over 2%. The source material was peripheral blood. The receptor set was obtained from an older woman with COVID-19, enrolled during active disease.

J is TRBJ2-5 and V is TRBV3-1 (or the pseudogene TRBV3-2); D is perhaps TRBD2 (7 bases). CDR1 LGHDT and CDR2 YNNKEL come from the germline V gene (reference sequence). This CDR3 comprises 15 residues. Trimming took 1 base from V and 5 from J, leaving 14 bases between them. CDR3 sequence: CASSQGAGAQETQYF. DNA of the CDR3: TGTGCCAGCAGCCAAGGGGCGGGGGCTCAGGAGACCCAGTACTTC.

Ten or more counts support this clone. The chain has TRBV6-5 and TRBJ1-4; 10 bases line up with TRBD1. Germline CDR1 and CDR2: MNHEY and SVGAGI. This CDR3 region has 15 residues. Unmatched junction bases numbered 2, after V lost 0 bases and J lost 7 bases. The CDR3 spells CASSYSTGGGEKLFF. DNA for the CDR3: TGTGCCAGCAGTTACTCGACAGGGGGCGGTGAAAAACTGTTTTTT.